One and the same sample provided the 9 T cell receptor beta chains below, sequenced in a study of CD4+ T cells in melanoma. The table came from immunoSEQ multiplex PCR; TCRdb's copy has only in-frame clones and leaves some out. This table holds tens of thousands of clones, roughly 69% found once. The specimen was tumor tissue. Every receptor here comes from a human donor with melanoma.

The chain has TRBV25-1 and TRBJ2-5, with 9 bases fitting TRBD2. Germline assignment: CDR1 MGHDK and CDR2 SYGVNS. The CDR3 sequence is 18 residues long. Trimming at V came to 3 bases and at J to 5 bases, leaving 16 bases not matched to a gene. CDR3 sequence reads: CASSETLGLAGRGETQYF. CDR3 sequence (DNA): TGTGCCAGCAGTGAGACTTTAGGTCTAGCGGGGCGTGGGGAGACCCAGTACTTC.

The chain joins TRBV9 to TRBJ2-7; 12 bases are shared with TRBD1. The CDR3 runs 17 residues. Germline CDR1 reads SGDLS; CDR2 reads YYNGEE. The ends lost 3 bases at V and 3 bases at J; junction bases unmatched: 10. CDR3 in amino acids: CASSAEGDRGPFYEQYF. The DNA for the CDR3 is TGTGCCAGCAGCGCCGAAGGGGACAGGGGGCCCTTCTACGAGCAGTACTTC.

As regards this clone: A far larger clone differs by one base, so this is likely a read error. This specimen includes other DNA sequences encoding the same CDR3. V is TRBV7-3 and J is TRBJ1-1; D not resolved. This CDR3 spans 13 amino acids. Trimming took 1 base from V and 1 from J, leaving 4 bases between them. The germline gives CDR1 SGHTA, CDR2 FQGTGA. The CDR3 nucleotides read TGTGCCAGCAGCTTAAACCAGAACACTGAAGCTTTCTTT. This codes for CASSLNQNTEAFF.

This chain joins TRBV10-1 and TRBJ2-7; D gene ambiguous. The CDR3 has 11 residues. The germline gives CDR1 WNHNN, CDR2 SYGVQD (reference sequence). Deletions cut 2 bases from V and 4 bases from J, with 3 bases between. The CDR3 loop is CASSEGYEQYF. CDR3 sequence (DNA): TGCGCCAGCAGTGAGGGATACGAGCAGTACTTC.

This clone was picked up many times. The CDR3 sequence: CASSQGGGGNTIYF. The CDR3 DNA sequence: TGTGCCAGCAGCCAAGGGGGGGGAGGAAACACCATATATTTT. The chain carries TRBV9 and TRBJ1-3; tentative D call: TRBD1 (6 bases). V gave up 4 bases and J gave up 4 bases, with 12 bases separating them. This CDR3 contains 14 residues. Per germline, CDR1 SGDLS and CDR2 YYNGEE.

The chain links TRBV7-9 to TRBJ2-7; unclear D gene. Germline V gene sequence: CDR1 SEHNR, CDR2 FQNEAQ (reference sequence). This CDR3 region has 13 residues. V lost 2 bases and J 10 bases, leaving 15 bases between the germline ends. This chain's CDR3 is CASSLRKATAQYF. In nucleotides, the CDR3 is TGTGCCAGCAGCTTAAGAAAGGCGACGGCCCAGTACTTC.

This clone was counted between two and nine times. The rearrangement joins TRBV11-2 to TRBJ1-2, with TRBD1 as a possible D gene (5 bases). From germline, CDR1 is SGHAT and CDR2 FQNNGV. Between the trimmed V and J ends, which lost 4 bases and 4 bases, there was a span of 13 bases. The CDR3 contains 14 residues. For the CDR3, the DNA is TGTGCCAGCAGCTCCCCACTTGGGGGCTATGGCTACACCTTC. Translation gives CASSSPLGGYGYTF.

The gene calls are TRBV28 and TRBJ2-7; a weak D match, TRBD1 (6 bases). The CDR3 consists of 13 residues. CDR1 and CDR2 from the germline V gene are MDHEN and SYDVKM. V dropped 7 bases and J dropped 5 bases, with 15 bases sitting between them. The CDR3 DNA sequence: TGTGCCAGCACCCCACAGGGCTTGGACGAGCAGTACTTC. Protein sequence: CASTPQGLDEQYF.

The J gene is TRBJ2-7, the V gene TRBV19; D unclear. The CDR3 contains 16 residues. Per germline, CDR1 LNHDA and CDR2 SQIVND (reference sequence). The V end was cut by 5 bases, the J end by 0 bases, with 17 bases between. CDR3 sequence: CASSPREGLSSYEQYF. The CDR3 DNA sequence: TGTGCCAGTAGTCCCCGCGAAGGGTTAAGCTCCTACGAGCAGTACTTC.